Given below is one TCR beta chain in context. As yet, its antigen is unknown. The sample is drawn from a study of cytomegalovirus exposure and HLA in healthy donors. Findings and caveats of the study: The study recorded fewer than 200 TCR beta chains that were cytomegalovirus-associated. A later analysis found first-cohort TCR clusters tended to co-occur in the 130 or so validation repertoires.

Method: immunoSEQ multiplex PCR; TCRdb's copy keeps in-frame clones and lacks some. Seen here are about 150,000 clones, 86% observed once, and the top ten hold 20% to 25%. The CDR3 has 15 amino acids. V was clipped by 4 bases and J by 3 bases, with 19 bases between them. CDR1 is GTSNPN, CDR2 SVGIG, per germline (reference sequence). The chain carries TRBV30 and TRBJ2-7; D is possibly TRBD1 (8 bases). The source is a man aged 18-30 years in good health and CMV-seropositive. The specimen was PBMCs. The CDR3 nucleotides are TGTGCCTGGAAGTTGGGGGGGACAGGTGTCTACGAGCAGTACTTC. This sequence encodes CAWKLGGTGVYEQYF.